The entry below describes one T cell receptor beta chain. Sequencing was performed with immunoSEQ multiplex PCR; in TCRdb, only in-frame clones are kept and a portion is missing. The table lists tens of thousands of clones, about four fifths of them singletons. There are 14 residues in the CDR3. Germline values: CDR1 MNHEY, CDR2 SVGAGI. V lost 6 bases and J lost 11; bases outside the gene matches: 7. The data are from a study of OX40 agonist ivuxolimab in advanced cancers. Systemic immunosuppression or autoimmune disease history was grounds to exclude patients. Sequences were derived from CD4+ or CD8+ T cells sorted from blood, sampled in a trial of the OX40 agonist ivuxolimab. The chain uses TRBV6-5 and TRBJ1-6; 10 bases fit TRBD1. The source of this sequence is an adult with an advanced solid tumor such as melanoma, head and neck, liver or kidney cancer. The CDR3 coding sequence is TGTGCCAGCAGCCCGGGACAGGGGATAACACCCCTCCACTTT. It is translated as CASSPGQGITPLHF.